This TCR beta chain stems from a study of radiotherapy plus CTLA-4 blockade in lung cancer. Study-level background: The study recorded objective responses in roughly 20% of patients and disease control in approximately 33%.

Study findings and constraints: Early shifts in blood T cell clones, with interferon-beta, reportedly predicted response best.

People whose metastatic non-small-cell lung cancer was chemo-refractory got focal radiation along with CTLA-4 blockade by ipilimumab. Comment on this clone: Antigen: not known.

Generated by immunoSEQ multiplex PCR, the TCRdb table keeps only in-frame clones and is missing some. The sample has 60,000 to 70,000 clones, about 85% seen once; the top ten hold roughly 4%. The clonotype comes from a human donor with non-small cell lung cancer who had a partial response to radiotherapy plus ipilimumab. The source material was peripheral blood, sampled from a patient treated with radiotherapy plus ipilimumab.

CDR3 amino acids: CASSLAGANQETQYF. In DNA form, the CDR3 reads TGTGCCAGCAGTTTGGCCGGAGCCAACCAAGAGACCCAGTACTTC. The chain couples TRBV28 to TRBJ2-5; D uncertain. The CDR3 loop spans 15 amino acids. V was trimmed by 3 bases and J by 0 bases, leaving 11 bases between them. Germline-derived CDR1 and CDR2 are MDHEN and SYDVKM.